These 15 T cell receptor beta chains share one sample of origin, sequenced in a study of identifying expanded T cells in peripheral blood. Profiled with immunoSEQ multiplex PCR; TCRdb holds only in-frame clones, not every one. The sample has over 100,000 clones; about 87% are singletons. Sequenced: blood. The receptors were sampled from a person between 18 and 75 years old in good health.

The genes are TRBV6-6 and TRBJ1-5; D gene unclear. V gave up 6 bases and J gave up 3 bases, with 9 bases separating them. This CDR3 has 13 amino acids. Per germline, CDR1 MNHNY and CDR2 SVGAGI (reference sequence). The CDR3 sequence is CASSLGYNQPQHF. The CDR3 region has the DNA TGTGCCAGCAGCCTAGGGTACAATCAGCCCCAGCATTTT.

The chain uses TRBV6-6 and TRBJ1-2, with D unclear. The V gene's germline CDR1 is MNHNY and CDR2 SVGAGI (reference sequence). V was cut by 2 bases and J by 6 bases, with 13 bases left in between. The CDR3 runs to 14 residues. CDR3 DNA sequence: TGTGCCAGCAGTTACGTTGAGGGTCAGGATGGCTACACCTTC. This sequence encodes CASSYVEGQDGYTF.

This clone was seen a handful of times. The CDR3 reads CASSLGAGAEKLFF. CDR3 nucleotide sequence: TGTGCCAGCAGCTTGGGGGCCGGGGCGGAAAAACTGTTTTTT. The chain employs TRBV7-7 and TRBJ1-4; weak D call: TRBD1 (6 bases). The CDR3 has 14 amino acids. The germline CDR1 and CDR2 sequences are SSHAT and FNYEAQ (reference sequence). Trimming removed 3 bases at V and 8 bases at J, with 13 bases between.

This sequence joins TRBV5-1 and TRBJ2-7; 9 nucleotides match TRBD1. Unmatched junction bases numbered 11, after V lost 4 bases and J lost 0 bases. Germline V gives CDR1 SGHRS, CDR2 YFSETQ. The CDR3 runs to 17 residues. The CDR3 spells CASSPLLGQGNSYEQYF. For the CDR3, the DNA is TGCGCCAGCAGCCCCCTGCTGGGACAGGGTAACTCCTACGAGCAGTACTTC.

This rearrangement joins TRBV5-1 to TRBJ2-7; D not resolved. From germline, CDR1 is SGHRS and CDR2 YFSETQ. The CDR3 sequence is 15 residues long. V was pared by 4 bases and J by 2 bases, with 16 bases between. CDR3 coding DNA: TGCGCCAGCAGCCCGACACCTCAAGGCACCTACGAGCAGTACTTC. Translating it yields CASSPTPQGTYEQYF.

The chain uses TRBV21-1 and TRBJ1-3; TRBD1 is the table's D call and was not checked against the DNA. TRBV21-1 is listed as a pseudogene. This CDR3 has 16 amino acids. In DNA form, the CDR3 reads TGTGCCAGCAGCACAAGGACATCAAGCTCTGGAAACACCATATATTTT. Its translation: CASSTRTSSSGNTIYF.

This clone was counted a single time. This chain links TRBV6-1 with TRBJ1-4, with a possible D match to TRBD1 (5 bases). Germline CDR1 reads MNHNS; CDR2 reads SASEGT. CDR3 length: 14 residues. V lost 6 bases and J 0 bases, leaving 8 bases between the germline ends. The CDR3: CASSQTATNEKLFF. The CDR3 DNA is TGTGCCAGCAGCCAGACAGCAACTAATGAAAAACTGTTTTTT.

This sequence joins TRBV11-2 and TRBJ2-5; perhaps D is TRBD1 or TRBD2 (5 bases each). This CDR3 is 14 amino acids long. Germline-derived CDR1 and CDR2 are SGHAT and FQNNGV. Trimming stripped 2 bases from V and 4 bases from J, with 11 bases between. Here the CDR3 reads CASSLWKGTETQYF. CDR3 DNA sequence: TGTGCCAGCAGCTTATGGAAGGGGACAGAGACCCAGTACTTC.

The J gene is TRBJ1-2, the V gene TRBV25-1; 7 nucleotides line up with TRBD1. This CDR3 is 14 amino acids long. Germline V CDR1 and CDR2: MGHDK, SYGVNS. V gave up 1 base and J gave up 8 bases; unmatched junction bases: 7. CDR3 DNA sequence: TGTGCCAGCAGTGAATTGGGTAGGGGGCAAGGCTACACCTTC. Translated: CASSELGRGQGYTF.

This clone was recorded once. J is TRBJ2-3 and V is TRBV6-6; D is undetermined. Germline CDR1 reads MNHNY; CDR2 reads SVGAGI (reference sequence). V lost 5 bases and J 2 bases, leaving 8 bases between the germline ends. The CDR3 runs to 13 residues. In DNA, the CDR3 is TGTGCCAGCAGTCTCTGGGACACAGATACGCAGTATTTT. It encodes CASSLWDTDTQYF.

V is TRBV7-9 and J is TRBJ2-5, with 10 bases that match TRBD2. The CDR3 covers 16 residues. After removal of 2 bases from V and 5 bases from J, the junction contained 8 bases not matched to a gene. Germline loops: CDR1 SEHNR, CDR2 FQNEAQ (reference sequence). CDR3 in amino acids: CASSLLGTSAPETQYF. The DNA of the CDR3 is TGTGCCAGCAGCTTACTCGGGACTAGCGCCCCGGAGACCCAGTACTTC.

The sample holds a few counts of this clone. V gene TRBV10-1 combines with J gene TRBJ1-2; TRBD1 agrees at 7 bases. V shed 5 bases and J 0 bases; nucleotides not matched to a gene: 3. Germline values: CDR1 WNHNN, CDR2 SYGVQD (reference sequence). The CDR3 has 14 amino acids. CDR3 nucleotide sequence: TGCGCCAGCAGTCCCGGGACAGCTAACTATGGCTACACCTTC. It yields the protein CASSPGTANYGYTF.

The chain links TRBV25-1 to TRBJ2-6; D gene unclear. The V gene lost 6 bases and the J gene lost 0 bases, with 12 bases spanning the gap. The CDR3 consists of 16 residues. Looked up from germline, CDR1 is MGHDK and CDR2 is SYGVNS. The CDR3 sequence: CASRARRDSGANVLTF. The CDR3 DNA follows: TGTGCCAGCAGGGCCCGAAGGGACTCTGGGGCCAACGTCCTGACTTTC.

The J gene is TRBJ2-5, the V gene TRBV30; possibly TRBD2 for D (5 bases). V was shortened by 0 bases and J by 5 bases, with 10 bases between the two germline ends. CDR1 GTSNPN and CDR2 SVGIG come from the germline V gene (reference sequence). The CDR3 extends over 13 amino acids. CDR3 in DNA: TGTGCCTGGAGTGTAACTAGGAGGGAGACCCAGTACTTC. It yields the protein CAWSVTRRETQYF. The variable domain in full, completed from reference TRBV30 and TRBJ2-5, reads SQTIHQWPATLVQPVGSPLSLECTVEGTSNPNLYWYRQAAGRGLQLLFYSVGIGQISSEVPQNLSASRPQDRQFILSSKKLLLSDSGFYLCAWSVTRRETQYFGPGTRLLVL.

This chain joins TRBV5-6 and TRBJ1-2; D may be TRBD1 (6 bases). This CDR3 has 14 amino acids. V shed 0 bases and J shed 4 bases, with 10 bases lying between them. The germline gives CDR1 SGHDT, CDR2 YYEEEE. The CDR3, as DNA: TGTGCCAGCAGCTTGGACGGGACACCCTATGGCTACACCTTC. Encoded protein: CASSLDGTPYGYTF.